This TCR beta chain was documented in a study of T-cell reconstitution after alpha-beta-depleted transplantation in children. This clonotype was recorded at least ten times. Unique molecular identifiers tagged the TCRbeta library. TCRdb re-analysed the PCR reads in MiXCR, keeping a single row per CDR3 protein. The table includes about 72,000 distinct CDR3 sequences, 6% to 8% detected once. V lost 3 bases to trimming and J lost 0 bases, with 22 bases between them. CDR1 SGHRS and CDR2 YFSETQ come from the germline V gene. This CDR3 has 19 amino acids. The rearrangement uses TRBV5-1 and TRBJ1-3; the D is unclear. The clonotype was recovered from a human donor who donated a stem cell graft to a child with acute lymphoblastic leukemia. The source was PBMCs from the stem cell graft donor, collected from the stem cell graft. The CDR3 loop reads CASSWFGHSEVLSGNTIYF. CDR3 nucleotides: TGCGCCAGCAGCTGGTTCGGGCACTCAGAGGTTCTCTCTGGAAACACCATATATTTT.